The 4 T cell receptor beta chains given below trace back to one sample, sequenced in a study of OX40 agonist ivuxolimab in advanced cancers. TCRdb keeps only in-frame clones here, not all; method: immunoSEQ multiplex PCR. The data contain tens of thousands of clones, around 80% of them singletons. The sequences come from CD4+ or CD8+ T cells sorted from blood, collected in a trial of the OX40 agonist ivuxolimab. These receptors all stem from an adult with an advanced solid tumor such as melanoma, head and neck, liver or kidney cancer.

The V and J genes are TRBV5-1 and TRBJ2-2; D possibly corresponds to TRBD2 (6 bases). The germline CDR1 and CDR2 sequences are SGHRS and YFSETQ. V gave up 4 bases and J gave up 4 bases, with 14 bases separating them. This CDR3 contains 15 residues. This chain's CDR3 is CASSQGDFGTGELFF. The CDR3, as DNA: TGCGCCAGCAGCCAAGGGGACTTCGGCACCGGGGAGCTGTTTTTT. Using reference TRBV5-1 and TRBJ2-2 for the parts outside the CDR3, the full variable domain is KAGVTQTPRYLIKTRGQQVTLSCSPISGHRSVSWYQQTPGQGLQFLFEYFSETQRNKGNFPGRFSGRQFSNSRSEMNVSTLELGDSALYLCASSQGDFGTGELFFGEGSRLTVL.

The CDR3 spells CASSPQPWRGADTQYF. CDR3 in DNA: TGTGCCAGCAGCCCCCAGCCCTGGCGGGGGGCAGATACGCAGTATTTT. The chain links TRBV7-2 to TRBJ2-3; 8 bases align to TRBD2. CDR1 is SGHTA and CDR2 is FQGNSA in the germline V gene. The J segment lost 4 bases and the V segment lost 5 bases, leaving 11 bases of the junction unmatched. The CDR3 consists of 16 residues.

V and J are TRBV5-6 and TRBJ2-7, with D possibly being TRBD2 (5 bases). CDR1 is SGHDT and CDR2 is YYEEEE in the germline V gene. CDR3 size: 14 residues. V lost 3 bases to trimming and J lost 1 base, with 11 bases between them. The CDR3 nucleotides are TGTGCCAGCAGCTCCGGACTGCTGTCCTACGAGCAGTACTTC. Its translation: CASSSGLLSYEQYF.

The chain employs TRBV12-2 and TRBJ2-3; no DNA check was done on the table's D call, TRBD2. TRBV12-2 is reported as a pseudogene. This CDR3 region has 20 residues. The CDR3 loop is CASRLAELAGESAGADTQYF. The CDR3 DNA reads as TGTGCAAGTCGCTTAGCAGAGCTAGCGGGAGAATCGGCGGGGGCAGATACGCAGTATTTT.